This T cell receptor (beta chain) was captured by sequencing in a study of T cells in Graves' hyperthyroidism and ophthalmopathy. This clonotype was seen many times. Deletions cut 2 bases from V and 2 bases from J, with 19 bases between. CDR1 GTSNPN and CDR2 SVGIG come from the germline V gene (reference sequence). The CDR3 contains 17 residues. RNA transcripts gave rise to amplified TCR beta CDR3 regions. An initial round of RT-PCR targeting the TCR CDR3 relied on the HTBI primer set. A single record per CDR3 protein comes from TCRdb applying MiXCR to the multiplex PCR reads. The sample includes some 550,000 distinct CDR3 sequences, 16% of them seen just once.

This chain connects TRBV30 to TRBJ1-5, with D perhaps TRBD1 (5 bases). Source material: blood. The TCR was taken from a woman between 35 and 50 years old with Graves' ophthalmopathy. CDR3 region: CAWSRGDSGIGNQPQHF. The DNA of the CDR3 is TGTGCCTGGAGTCGGGGCGATTCAGGGATTGGCAATCAGCCCCAGCATTTT.